The clone carrying this T cell receptor beta chain was counted ten times or more. TCR beta CDR3 regions were amplified from RNA transcripts. The HTBI primer set drove a first-round RT-PCR of the TCR CDR3. TCRdb fed the multiplex PCR reads into MiXCR, producing one record per CDR3 protein. This table holds roughly 720,000 distinct CDR3 sequences, 15% to 20% found once. Investigators excluded patients with uncontrolled infection, other autoimmune disease, pregnancy or lactation. These data are taken from a study of T cells in Graves' hyperthyroidism and ophthalmopathy. This CDR3 spans 16 amino acids. The J segment lost 2 bases and the V segment lost 4 bases, leaving 9 bases of the junction unmatched. Germline-derived CDR1 and CDR2 are SGHTA and FQGTGA.

The origin of this receptor is a man aged 45-60 years with Graves' hyperthyroidism. The rearrangement links TRBV7-3 to TRBJ2-3; 7 bases match TRBD2. Sample: blood. CDR3 DNA sequence: TGTGCCAGCAGCTCAACGGGACTACTAGACACAGATACGCAGTATTTT. Translating it yields CASSSTGLLDTDTQYF.